Presented here are 25 T cell receptor delta chains from one specimen sequenced in a study of γδ T cells in repeated Plasmodium falciparum infection. TCRdb called clones from the multiplex PCR reads again using CATT. The data contain over 90,000 delta-chain clones, roughly 0.9% of them singletons. Gammadelta T cells were flow-sorted from PBMC into Vgamma9/Vdelta2+ and Vdelta2-negative populations for bulk analysis. Sequencing was carried out using gamma-delta T cells from blood. These TCRs come from a pool of human donors (malaria-infected and uninfected, not separated).

This clone was picked up a small number of times. TCRdb attributes to this sequence the protein of a much larger clone, which differs from the DNA translation at residue 16; a read error is likely, and the protein displayed is translated from the DNA. The gene calls are TRDV1 and TRDJ4, with D unclear. TCRdb does not report a J gene; here it was assigned by matching the DNA to germline references. Germline CDR1 TSWWSYY, CDR2 QGS. V was pared by 3 bases and J by 7 bases, with 33 bases between. The CDR3 length is 19 residues. CDR3 coding DNA: TGTGCTCTTGGGGACCACCCCACTAAGAGGGGTCCCGGTGGTCTGTACCTGATCTTT. This gives the protein CALGDHPTKRGPGGLYLIF.

This clone turned up a few times. The TCRdb protein, from a much larger clone, departs from this DNA's translation at residue 16, likely by read error; the protein shown derives from the DNA. The V gene is listed as TRDV1; no J gene was called; the table assigns TRDD3, which was not confirmed against the DNA. This CDR3 contains 18 residues. The germline V gene encodes CDR1 TSWWSYY and CDR2 QGS. The CDR3 loop reads CALGALPILTGGPSKPIF. The CDR3 DNA reads as TGTGCTCTTGGGGCTCTTCCAATACTTACTGGGGGCCCCTCAAAACCCATCTTT.

Worth noting for this clone: This likely came from a read error, as a far larger clone is one base away. The chain links TRDV1 to TRDJ1; possible D gene TRDD2, 5 bases. The J gene, left out of TCRdb, was set here by checking the DNA against germline. Germline lookup yields CDR1 TSWWSYY and CDR2 QGS. With 3 bases removed from V and 0 bases from J, the gap between germline ends came to 20 bases. The CDR3 loop spans 18 amino acids. The CDR3 nucleotides are TGTGCTCTTGGGGAGGGAAGGGTCCTAAGCGGGTACACCGATAAACTCATCTTT. It translates to CALGEGRVLSGYTDKLIF.

Turning to this clone: TCRdb records a much larger clone's protein for this DNA, with a difference at residue 3 that likely arises from a read error; the protein given is the translation of the DNA. This chain joins TRDV2 and TRDJ1; a possible D gene is TRDD2 (5 bases). No J segment appears in TCRdb, so it was assigned here by matching the sequence to germline. The CDR3 length is 15 residues. The germline CDR1 and CDR2 sequences are GEAIGNYY and EKD. The CDR3 spells CARDPLLPYTDKLIF. CDR3 DNA: TGTGCCCGTGACCCCCTTCTACCGTACACCGATAAACTCATCTTT.

This clone came up many times. Additional DNA sequences in this sample encode the identical CDR3. The chain has TRDV1 and TRDJ1; 9 bases match TRDD2. Germline loops: CDR1 TSWWSYY, CDR2 QGS. J was trimmed by 1 base and V by 0 bases; bases with no gene match: 15. The CDR3 runs 20 residues. The CDR3 protein is CALGELHGLPTRRSTDKLIF. Here the CDR3 DNA reads TGTGCTCTTGGGGAACTCCACGGCCTTCCTACGCGACGATCCACCGATAAACTCATCTTT.

This clone was seen more than once but under ten times. The protein TCRdb lists belongs to a much larger clone and differs from this DNA's translation at residue 16, which points to a read error; the protein shown is made from the DNA. The chain uses TRDV2 and TRDJ1; D is perhaps TRDD3 (6 bases). Germline assignment: CDR1 GEAIGNYY and CDR2 EKD. This CDR3 comprises 17 residues. The CDR3 spells CACDTPWGEPDTDKLTF. CDR3 sequence (DNA): TGTGCCTGTGACACCCCTTGGGGGGAGCCTGACACCGATAAACTCACCTTT.

On this clone itself: The TCRdb protein comes from a much larger clone and disagrees with this DNA's translation at residue 20, likely due to a read error; the protein given here is derived from the DNA. The chain's CDR3 is CALGSLPRGLTGGYAFPPYADKLIF. For the CDR3, the DNA is TGTGCTCTTGGGAGCCTTCCGCGAGGCCTTACTGGGGGATACGCGTTTCCCCCGTACGCCGATAAACTCATCTTT. This rearrangement joins TRDV1 to TRDJ1, with 13 bases identical to TRDD3. V gave up 5 bases and J gave up 3 bases; unmatched junction bases: 33. Germline V gene lookup returns CDR1 TSWWSYY and CDR2 QGS. The CDR3 covers 25 residues.

Comment on this clone: TCRdb assigns this DNA the protein of a much larger clone, which departs from its translation at residue 14; this likely reflects a read error, and the protein shown comes from translating the DNA. The chain uses TRDV1 and TRDJ1; 11 bases are a match to TRDD3. The J gene, absent from TCRdb, was called here by matching the DNA to germline. V was pared by 1 base and J by 0 bases, with 16 bases of the junction left unmatched. CDR1 is TSWWSYY, CDR2 QGS, per germline. The CDR3 loop spans 21 amino acids. The CDR3 loop reads CALGERIRYWGISPYTDKLIF. The CDR3 nucleotides read TGTGCTCTTGGGGAACGGATCCGGTACTGGGGGATAAGTCCTTACACCGATAAACTCATCTTT.

This clone was seen a few times. TCRdb shows a much larger clone's protein in place of this DNA's translation, and the two differ at residue 12, likely through a read error; the protein shown is translated from the DNA. The chain couples TRDV1 to TRDJ1; no definite D call. Assignment of the J gene here rests on matching the DNA to germline, because TCRdb gives none. This CDR3 is 19 amino acids long. Trimming cost V 0 bases and J 10 bases, with 30 bases left between them. Looked up from germline, CDR1 is TSWWSYY and CDR2 is QGS. As DNA, the CDR3 is TGTGCTCTTGGGGAACTTCCTCCCTCCCTCATGCCTCCCGAGAGGGGACTCATCTTT. It translates to CALGELPPSLMPPERGLIF.

As regards this clone: This is likely an artifact of a read error, given a far larger clone one base away. The identical CDR3 is also encoded by other nucleotide sequences in the sample. The rearrangement links TRDV1 to TRDJ1; TRDD3 is a possible D gene (6 bases). The J gene, left out of TCRdb, was set here by checking the DNA against germline. V lost 1 base and J 4 bases, leaving 22 bases between the germline ends. The CDR3 runs to 18 residues. Germline V gene lookup returns CDR1 TSWWSYY and CDR2 QGS. The DNA of the CDR3 is TGTGCTCTTGGGGAACGCGCCCCAGAGGGAGATACGGGCGATAAACTCATCTTT. This gives the protein CALGERAPEGDTGDKLIF.

Ten or more counts support this clone. A far larger clone is only one base removed, so a read error is likely. This CDR3 is also generated by other DNA sequences in the sample. The rearrangement uses TRDV2 and TRDJ1, with 7 nucleotides matching TRDD3. Germline CDR1 is GEAIGNYY and CDR2 is EKD. This CDR3 region has 22 residues. Germline trimming cut 2 bases from V and 2 bases from J; bases unmatched to any gene: 28. CDR3 loop: CACDIKVGNWGTREKETDKLIF. CDR3 bases: TGTGCCTGTGACATCAAAGTAGGTAACTGGGGTACCCGTGAAAAAGAGACCGATAAACTCATCTTT.

Details on this clone: One base separates it from a far larger clone, so it is likely a read error. The sample has other DNA sequences that encode this CDR3 too. The chain combines TRDV2 with TRDJ1; no definite D call. Assignment of the J gene here rests on matching the DNA to germline, because TCRdb gives none. V lost 1 base and J lost 0, with 11 bases in between. The CDR3 is made up of 15 amino acids. Germline V gene data show CDR1 as GEAIGNYY and CDR2 as EKD. The CDR3 loop reads CACDTASRNTDKLIF. The DNA for the CDR3 is TGTGCCTGTGACACTGCATCCCGTAACACCGATAAACTCATCTTT.

Of note for this clone: TCRdb's protein, taken from a much larger clone, differs from this DNA's translation at residue 9, likely owing to a read error; the protein displayed comes from the DNA. The gene calls are TRDV1 and TRDJ1, with 10 bases lining up with TRDD3. Matching the DNA to germline supplied the J gene, which TCRdb does not give. Trimming at V came to 1 base and at J to 0 bases, leaving 20 bases not matched to a gene. Germline V gives CDR1 TSWWSYY, CDR2 QGS. CDR3 size: 22 residues. The CDR3 DNA reads as TGTGCTCTTGGGGAACCTGGCCTTCATAGGTACTGGGGGATTGCCTACACCGATAAACTCATCTTT. Its protein is CALGEPGLHRYWGIAYTDKLIF.

For this clone: TCRdb has a much larger clone's protein, which differs at residue 10 from the translation of this DNA, likely because of a read error; what is shown is the protein translated from the DNA. The CDR3 DNA reads as TGTGCCTGTGACCCTGTACTGGGGGATGCGCCTTTGTACACCGATAAACTCATCTTT. Translation: CACDPVLGDAPLYTDKLIF. The V and J genes are TRDV2 and TRDJ1; 10 nucleotides align to TRDD3. The J gene comes from matching the DNA to germline here; TCRdb lacks it. The CDR3 totals 19 residues. The V gene end was trimmed by 3 bases and the J gene end by 0 bases; junction bases not matched to a gene: 15. CDR1 and CDR2 from the germline V gene are GEAIGNYY and EKD.

This clone was found a few times. This DNA's translation differs at residue 15 from TCRdb's protein, which comes from a much larger clone; a read error is likely, and the protein shown is translated from the DNA. The chain uses TRDV1 and TRDJ1, with 11 bases that match TRDD3. TCRdb does not report a J gene; here it was assigned by matching the DNA to germline references. V lost 3 bases to trimming and J lost 0 bases; unmatched junction nucleotides: 21. Germline loops: CDR1 TSWWSYY, CDR2 QGS. The CDR3 runs to 22 residues. CDR3 protein: CALGDLSSYGLLGDKNTDKLIF. In nucleotides, the CDR3 is TGTGCTCTTGGGGACCTTTCCTCCTACGGGTTACTGGGGGATAAGAACACCGATAAACTCATCTTT.

Of note for this clone: This DNA translates differently at residue 13 from the TCRdb protein, which is that of a much larger clone; a read error is likely, and the protein shown is the DNA's own translation. The rearrangement links TRDV1 to TRDJ1, with TRDD2 matching over 9 bases. As TCRdb names no J gene, one was assigned here on the basis of a DNA match to germline. V lost 1 base and J lost 0; bases outside the gene matches: 24. Germline V lookup: CDR1 TSWWSYY, CDR2 QGS. The CDR3 has 23 amino acids. The DNA of the CDR3 is TGTGCTCTTGGGGAACCCGCCTTCCTACGCCAACTGGAGGGGACATACTACACCGATAAACTCATCTTT. Its translation is CALGEPAFLRQLEGTYYTDKLIF.

This clone was detected only a few times. This DNA's translation and the protein TCRdb lists, from a much larger clone, do not match at residue 5, likely due to a read error; the protein shown is translated from the DNA. J is TRDJ1 and V is TRDV2; 13 positions match TRDD3. This CDR3 spans 18 amino acids. The trim removed 3 bases at V and 0 bases at J, leaving 9 bases unmatched. In germline, CDR1 is GEAIGNYY, CDR2 EKD. This chain's CDR3 is CACDELLGDTANTDKLIF. DNA for the CDR3: TGTGCCTGTGACGAACTACTGGGGGATACGGCCAACACCGATAAACTCATCTTT.

This clone has a handful of counts. TCRdb shows a much larger clone's protein in place of this DNA's translation, and the two differ at residue 6, likely through a read error; the protein shown is translated from the DNA. The gene calls are TRDV2 and TRDJ1, with TRDD3 matching 10 bases. The J gene, absent from TCRdb, was called here by matching the DNA to germline. The CDR3 contains 17 residues. Germline CDR1 and CDR2: GEAIGNYY and EKD. Unmatched junction bases numbered 9, after V lost 0 bases and J lost 3 bases. The CDR3 protein is CACDTAGGYADPDKLIF. The CDR3 DNA follows: TGTGCCTGTGACACCGCAGGGGGATACGCGGATCCCGATAAACTCATCTTT.

The table lists this clone with a few counts. This likely traces to a read error, being one base from a far larger clone. Other DNA sequences in this specimen translate into the identical CDR3. The J gene is TRDJ1, the V gene TRDV2; 9 positions match TRDD3. The J gene was not available in TCRdb and was assigned here by matching the DNA to germline segments. Looked up from germline, CDR1 is GEAIGNYY and CDR2 is EKD. The CDR3 runs 20 residues. CDR3 protein: CACDSPPGDTNAFYTDKLIF. The CDR3 nucleotides are TGCGCCTGTGACTCCCCCCCGGGGGATACAAACGCTTTCTACACCGATAAACTCATCTTT.

The table lists this clone with a few counts. The mismatch at residue 13 between this DNA's translation and the TCRdb protein of a much larger clone likely reflects a read error; the protein shown is translated from the DNA. The chain carries TRDV1 and TRDJ1; 11 nucleotides agree with TRDD3. Matching the DNA to germline supplied the J gene, which TCRdb does not give. The CDR3 sequence is 26 residues long. Trimming removed 0 bases from V and 0 bases from J; junction bases left unmatched: 30. The germline V gene encodes CDR1 TSWWSYY and CDR2 QGS. This CDR3 is CALGELEAYKARHGWGILADTDKLIF. Here the CDR3 DNA reads TGTGCTCTTGGGGAACTAGAGGCCTACAAGGCCCGCCATGGCTGGGGGATACTGGCGGACACCGATAAACTCATCTTT.

This clone was detected only a few times. A far more abundant clone sits one base away, making this likely a read error. Additional DNA sequences in this sample encode the identical CDR3. The genes are TRDV1 and TRDJ1, with 8 bases aligning to TRDD2. Germline CDR1 TSWWSYY, CDR2 QGS. CDR3 length: 15 amino acids. The CDR3, as DNA: TGCGCTCTTGGGGAGCTCCCTCCTTCCTACGATAAACTCATCTTT. Residues: CALGELPPSYDKLIF.

This clone occurred a few times. It is likely a read error: a sequence one base away is far more abundant. This same CDR3 is encoded by further DNA sequences in the sample. The chain employs TRDV2 and TRDJ1; TRDD3 matches 8 bases. The J gene, missing from TCRdb, was assigned here through DNA to germline matching. Germline V gives CDR1 GEAIGNYY, CDR2 EKD. The CDR3 sequence is 16 residues long. The CDR3 loop reads CACSSSGWGTLDKLIF. In nucleotides, the CDR3 is TGCGCCTGTTCCTCCTCCGGCTGGGGGACCCTCGATAAACTCATCTTT.

Many counts were recorded for this clone. The junction does not match germline at one end; this may be a read error. The rearrangement links TRDV1 to TRDJ1; D remains unclear. Germline CDR1 and CDR2: TSWWSYY and QGS. The CDR3 loop spans 10 amino acids. In DNA, the CDR3 is TGTGCTCTTGGGAAACCACCGGCCTTCTTT. Its protein product is CALGKPPAFF.

This chain links TRDV2 with TRDJ1, with a possible D match to TRDD3 (6 bases). The J gene was not available in TCRdb and was assigned here by matching the DNA to germline segments. V lost 0 bases and J lost 0, with 28 bases in between. The CDR3 is made up of 21 amino acids. Germline assignment: CDR1 GEAIGNYY and CDR2 EKD. The CDR3, as DNA: TGTGCCTGTGACACCGTGAGCCCTACCCCGATGGGGGTCCTCCACACCGATAAACTCATCTTT. Translation gives CACDTVSPTPMGVLHTDKLIF.

Ten or more counts support this clone. This specimen includes other DNA sequences encoding the same CDR3. J is TRDJ1 and V is TRDV1, with 10 bases aligning to TRDD3. Germline CDR1 reads TSWWSYY; CDR2 reads QGS. This CDR3 has 18 amino acids. Trimming at V came to 3 bases and at J to 4 bases, leaving 14 bases not matched to a gene. The CDR3 coding sequence is TGTGCTCTTGGGGAGTTTACTACTGGGGGATCAAGCGTCGATAAACTCATCTTT. Translating it yields CALGEFTTGGSSVDKLIF.